Listed here are 16 T cell receptor beta chains from one sample, sequenced in a study of cytomegalovirus exposure and HLA in healthy donors. PCR was performed using 60 Vbeta and 13 Jbeta primers. Method: immunoSEQ multiplex PCR; TCRdb's copy keeps in-frame clones and lacks some. Among 150,000 to 200,000 clones, over 60% were seen once, and the ten largest hold under 4%. Sequenced sample: PBMCs. These receptors originate from a woman aged 40 to 49 in good health and CMV-seronegative.

This clone appeared a single time. The chain employs TRBV6-1 and TRBJ1-2, with TRBD1 as a possible D gene (5 bases). The V end lost 5 bases, the J end lost 4 bases, and 17 bases lay between the germline ends. The CDR3 consists of 15 residues. CDR1 and CDR2 (germline): MNHNS, SASEGT. The CDR3 DNA sequence: TGTGCCAGCAGTTCACCCGGACAAGGGTTCTATGGCTACACCTTC. Encoded protein: CASSSPGQGFYGYTF.

This clone appeared a few times. The chain is built from TRBV5-1 and TRBJ1-3; D possibly corresponds to TRBD1 (5 bases). This CDR3 is built from 14 residues. Trimming left V 0 bases short and J 1 base short, with 5 bases between. Germline values: CDR1 SGHRS, CDR2 YFSETQ. The CDR3 loop reads CASSLAGSGNTIYF. The DNA for the CDR3 is TGCGCCAGCAGCTTGGCAGGGTCTGGAAACACCATATATTTT.

The CDR3 reads CASSPAARSNQPQHF. The DNA for the CDR3 is TGTGCCAGCTCACCAGCGGCCCGGAGCAATCAGCCCCAGCATTTT. V usage is TRBV18 and J usage is TRBJ1-5; D remains ambiguous. Trimming removed 2 bases from V and 1 base from J, with 9 bases in between. The CDR3 has 15 residues. CDR1 KGHSH and CDR2 LQKENI come from the germline V gene.

The chain employs TRBV5-1 and TRBJ2-3; possible D gene TRBD1, 6 bases. Trimming shortened V by 4 bases and J by 4 bases, and 13 bases separated the two germline ends. In germline, CDR1 is SGHRS, CDR2 YFSETQ. The CDR3 contains 14 residues. CDR3 region: CASSNQQGADTQYF. Here the CDR3 DNA reads TGCGCCAGCAGCAATCAACAGGGTGCAGATACGCAGTATTTT.

This clone was seen just once. V usage is TRBV28 and J usage is TRBJ2-2; perhaps TRBD1 as D (7 bases). Germline V lookup: CDR1 MDHEN, CDR2 SYDVKM. CDR3 length: 15 amino acids. Trimming took off 4 bases at V and 1 base at J, with 10 bases between the two ends. The CDR3 sequence: CASSSQGGNTGELFF. CDR3 nucleotides: TGTGCCAGCAGTTCCCAGGGGGGGAACACCGGGGAGCTGTTTTTT.

The rearrangement uses TRBV2 and TRBJ1-1, with TRBD1 identical over 10 bases. The CDR3 loop spans 14 amino acids. V was pared by 4 bases and J by 4 bases, with 3 bases of the junction left unmatched. Germline CDR1 is SNHLY and CDR2 is FYNNEI. The CDR3, as DNA: TGTGCCAGCAGTGGGAGGACAGGGGGCACTGAAGCTTTCTTT. It encodes CASSGRTGGTEAFF. The variable domain in full, with the rest retrieved from reference TRBV2 and TRBJ1-1, is EPEVTQTPSHQVTQMGQEVILRCVPISNHLYFYWYRQILGQKVEFLVSFYNNEISEKSEIFDDQFSVERPDGSNFTLKIRSTKLEDSAMYFCASSGRTGGTEAFFGQGTRLTVV.

The chain couples TRBV6-5 to TRBJ1-1; 7 bases map to TRBD1. CDR1 is MNHEY, CDR2 SVGAGI, per germline. CDR3 length: 15 amino acids. Trimming took 6 bases from V and 1 from J; bases not matched to a gene: 8. CDR3 DNA sequence: TGTGCCAGCAGAGACAGGGAGGCAGAGAACACTGAAGCTTTCTTT. Translation: CASRDREAENTEAFF.

This chain links TRBV19 with TRBJ2-1; 16 bases align to TRBD2. Germline assignment: CDR1 LNHDA and CDR2 SQIVND (reference sequence). CDR3 size: 18 residues. V was pared by 4 bases and J by 2 bases, with 5 bases of the junction left unmatched. The CDR3 here is CASSTGTSGGAPYNEQFF. The DNA of the CDR3 is TGTGCCAGTAGTACCGGGACTAGCGGGGGGGCCCCCTACAATGAGCAGTTCTTC. Drawing the rest from reference TRBV19 and TRBJ2-1, the complete variable domain is DGGITQSPKYLFRKEGQNVTLSCEQNLNHDAMYWYRQDPGQGLRLIYYSQIVNDFQKGDIAEGYSVSREKKESFPLTVTSAQKNPTAFYLCASSTGTSGGAPYNEQFFGPGTRLTVL.

This chain uses TRBV19 with TRBJ1-2; TRBD1 agrees at 9 bases. Germline CDR1 LNHDA, CDR2 SQIVND (reference sequence). The CDR3 consists of 14 residues. J gave up 4 bases and V 3 bases, and 3 bases lay outside the gene matches. In DNA, the CDR3 is TGTGCCAGTAGTATGGGGACAGGGATCTATGGCTACACCTTC. Residues: CASSMGTGIYGYTF.

The rearrangement joins TRBV2 to TRBJ2-7, with TRBD2 as a possible D gene (6 bases). Germline V CDR1 and CDR2: SNHLY, FYNNEI. With 7 bases removed from V and 5 bases from J, the gap between germline ends came to 15 bases. This CDR3 comprises 13 residues. Here the CDR3 DNA reads TGTGCCAGCACGGGGGATGTTCGCCACGAGCAGTACTTC. Translation gives CASTGDVRHEQYF.

The CDR3 DNA is TGCGCCAGCAGCTTGGAGGTCGGGGTCGTGAACACTGAAGCTTTCTTT. As protein: CASSLEVGVVNTEAFF. This chain uses TRBV5-1 with TRBJ1-1; D gene unclear. The V end lost 0 bases, the J end lost 0 bases, and 12 bases lay between the germline ends. The CDR3 sequence is 16 residues long. Germline values: CDR1 SGHRS, CDR2 YFSETQ.

V usage is TRBV5-6 and J usage is TRBJ1-1; 8 bases are a match to TRBD1. CDR1 and CDR2 (germline): SGHDT, YYEEEE. The CDR3 spans 14 residues. The junction had 11 bases not matched to a gene; V was cut back by 2 bases and J by 11 bases. The CDR3 spells CASSFGWAGGEAFF. CDR3 DNA: TGTGCCAGCAGCTTTGGGTGGGCAGGGGGCGAGGCTTTCTTT.

The chain has TRBV28 and TRBJ1-5; 8 bases are shared with TRBD1. Germline CDR1 MDHEN, CDR2 SYDVKM. This CDR3 contains 16 residues. V shed 5 bases, J shed 1 base, and the junction held 7 bases outside the gene matches. This CDR3 reads CASSPSTGASNQPQHF. CDR3 coding DNA: TGTGCCAGCAGTCCCTCGACAGGGGCCAGCAATCAGCCCCAGCATTTT.

This clone was observed a handful of times. The chain combines TRBV29-1 with TRBJ1-1; 8 bases are a match to TRBD1. The CDR3 contains 13 residues. Germline lookup yields CDR1 SQVTM and CDR2 ANQGSEA. V was pared by 7 bases and J by 1 base, with 5 bases of the junction left unmatched. The CDR3 sequence: CSARQGSNTEAFF. In nucleotides, the CDR3 is TGCAGCGCCCGACAGGGGTCGAACACTGAAGCTTTCTTT.

The V call is TRBV5-1, the J call TRBJ2-1; possibly TRBD2 for D (7 bases). The length of the CDR3 is 15 residues. Looked up from germline, CDR1 is SGHRS and CDR2 is YFSETQ. Trimming took 6 bases from V and 4 from J, leaving 17 bases between them. The CDR3 protein is CASTREGGAYNEQFF. In DNA, the CDR3 is TGCGCCAGCACGAGGGAGGGGGGGGCTTACAATGAGCAGTTCTTC.

This clone was seen only once. The chain uses TRBV29-1 and TRBJ1-2; D uncertain. CDR1 and CDR2 from the germline V gene are SQVTM and ANQGSEA. The ends were cut back, 7 bases at V and 0 bases at J, with 9 bases in the middle. This CDR3 is 12 amino acids long. The CDR3, as DNA: TGCAGCGCTCTTGAGACTAACTATGGCTACACCTTC. Translated: CSALETNYGYTF.